Listed here is a single TCR beta chain. The antigen is undetermined. The sample comes from a study of Ad26.COV2.S vaccination and SARS-CoV-2 variants. Study details: The donor belonged to the COV1001 Ad26.COV2.S trial arm. General study findings and limits: The TCR breadth and depth analyses may have understated or missed part of the total T cell responses. Vaccine and placebo recipients had similar non-spike TCR breadth.

Sequencing used immunoSEQ multiplex PCR; TCRdb keeps in-frame clones, though not all of them. Of around 420,000 clones listed, roughly 90% are singletons. The treatment is: 19 received Ad26.COV2.S at low or high dose, single or two shots; several received placebo; per-sample allocation not given. Each sample was drawn 63 days after the first injection (of vaccine or placebo). It was an adult aged 18-55 years in Boston who was the donor. The germline V gene encodes CDR1 LNHDA and CDR2 SQIVND (reference sequence). V shed 5 bases and J shed 3 bases, with 22 bases lying between them. The CDR3 totals 17 residues.

The TCR originated in a person aged 18-60 years who received the Ad26.COV2.S COVID-19 vaccine or a placebo. The sequencing here drew on peripheral blood, taken in a trial of Ad26.COV2.S vaccine versus placebo. V is TRBV19 and J is TRBJ2-5; no definite D call. The CDR3 DNA reads TGTGCCAGTAGTGTCCTTTCTTGGGGAAATCAAGAAGAGACCCAGTACTTC. Translated: CASSVLSWGNQEETQYF.